This paragraph covers one T cell receptor (beta chain) sequence. As handled by the study authors: Reference gene primers were amplified, and this amplification served to estimate nucleated cell counts. Generated by immunoSEQ multiplex PCR, the TCRdb table keeps only in-frame clones and is missing some. V, J and clone size are those of that table, while D and trimming were read from the DNA. The sample holds 80,000 to 100,000 clones, about 80% seen once. This entry comes from a study of blood T cell repertoires in COVID-19. Study-wide context: COVID-19 samples collected from the United States, Italy and Spain covered acute and convalescent phases. T cells, B-cell-depleted T cells, or PBMCs provided the cDNA or gDNA that served as material.

The CDR3 sequence is 16 residues long. The junction had 6 bases not matched to a gene; V was cut back by 1 base and J by 4 bases. Germline CDR1 MGHRA, CDR2 YSYEKL. The TCR originated in a human donor in a cohort sampled during active COVID-19. Sequenced: peripheral blood. The chain joins TRBV4-1 to TRBJ2-7; 11 bases are shared with TRBD2. The CDR3 here is CASSQVVAGGPYEQYF. The CDR3 DNA reads TGCGCCAGCAGCCAAGTTGTAGCGGGAGGGCCATACGAGCAGTACTTC.